This TCR beta chain was recorded in a study of lymphopenia after photon versus proton radiotherapy. The repertoire was sequenced with immunoSEQ multiplex PCR; TCRdb's copy has only in-frame clones and lacks some. The sample holds tens of thousands of clones, approximately 81% seen once. Material: peripheral blood, obtained from a patient treated with photon-based radiotherapy. The TCR comes from a man in his 60s with pancreatic cancer.

The CDR3 DNA is TGTGCCAGCAGTTACTCGCATCGGGCCCCCTCAGAAGGAGCTTTCTTT. It yields the protein CASSYSHRAPSEGAFF. The chain carries TRBV6-6 and TRBJ1-1; D gene uncertain. V was pared by 0 bases and J by 10 bases, with 21 bases between. CDR3 size: 16 residues. The V gene's germline CDR1 is MNHNY and CDR2 SVGAGI (reference sequence).